Listed below are T cell receptor beta chains from one sample, sequenced in a study of T cell responses to AZD1222 COVID-19 vaccine. TCRdb's table, derived via immunoSEQ multiplex PCR, lists solely in-frame clones and lacks some. Of approximately 90,000 clones listed, roughly 87% were seen once; the top ten hold around 2.2%. The specimen was peripheral blood, collected on day 0 of AZD1222 vaccination. These receptors all stem from an adult in good health. Each CDR3 is given with its conserved first and last residue. D genes are given only for firm matches. Size is omitted from some rows. Given values are once, few, many or a class for expanded clones.

J gene: TRBJ2-2
D gene: TRBD2
clone size: .
CDR3 length: 15
V gene: TRBV5-4
CDR3 protein: CATRGWTSGIGELFF
CDR3 DNA: TGTGCCACCCGTGGGTGGACTAGCGGGATCGGGGAGCTGTTTTTT

J gene: TRBJ2-5
D gene: TRBD1
clone size: .
CDR3 length: 14
V gene: TRBV18
CDR3 protein: CASSPRQGTETQYF
CDR3 DNA: TGTGCCAGCTCACCTCGACAGGGGACCGAGACCCAGTACTTC

J gene: TRBJ2-7
D gene: .
clone size: .
CDR3 length: 12
V gene: TRBV12-3/TRBV12-4
CDR3 protein: CASGPRAYEQYF
CDR3 DNA: TGTGCCAGCGGCCCCAGAGCCTACGAGCAGTACTTC

J gene: TRBJ2-1
D gene: .
clone size: .
CDR3 length: 12
V gene: TRBV11-3
CDR3 protein: CASSGFMDEQFF
CDR3 DNA: TGTGCCAGCAGCGGATTCATGGACGAGCAGTTCTTC

J gene: TRBJ2-1
D gene: .
clone size: .
CDR3 length: 13
V gene: TRBV5-1
CDR3 protein: CASSLQSSNEQFF
CDR3 DNA: TGCGCCAGCAGCCTCCAGTCATCCAATGAGCAGTTCTTC

J gene: TRBJ2-5
D gene: .
clone size: once
CDR3 length: 14
V gene: TRBV5-1
CDR3 protein: CASSLFGGLETQYF
CDR3 DNA: TGCGCCAGCAGCTTGTTCGGGGGCCTAGAGACCCAGTACTTC

J gene: TRBJ1-1
D gene: .
clone size: many
CDR3 length: 13
V gene: TRBV2
CDR3 protein: CASSEERNTEAFF
CDR3 DNA: TGTGCCAGCAGTGAAGAAAGGAACACTGAAGCTTTCTTT

J gene: TRBJ2-4
D gene: TRBD1
clone size: .
CDR3 length: 18
V gene: TRBV4-2
CDR3 protein: CASSRQQGQGLTKNIQYF
CDR3 DNA: TGTGCCAGCAGCCGACAGCAAGGACAGGGTTTAACCAAAAACATTCAGTACTTC

J gene: TRBJ2-1
D gene: TRBD1
clone size: .
CDR3 length: 14
V gene: TRBV9
CDR3 protein: CASSPATGANEQFF
CDR3 DNA: TGTGCCAGCAGCCCTGCGACAGGGGCCAATGAGCAGTTCTTC

J gene: TRBJ2-4
D gene: .
clone size: few
CDR3 length: 13
V gene: TRBV7-9
CDR3 protein: CASSLGDPSIQYF
CDR3 DNA: TGTGCCAGCAGCCTAGGGGACCCTTCCATTCAGTACTTC

J gene: TRBJ2-7
D gene: .
clone size: .
CDR3 length: 17
V gene: TRBV3-1/TRBV3-2
CDR3 protein: CASSQDKQAGKTYEQYF
CDR3 DNA: TGTGCCAGCAGCCAAGATAAACAGGCAGGTAAAACCTACGAGCAGTACTTC

J gene: TRBJ2-7
D gene: .
clone size: .
CDR3 length: 16
V gene: TRBV3-1/TRBV3-2
CDR3 protein: CASSRNRRDLSYEQYF
CDR3 DNA: TGTGCCAGCAGCCGAAACCGGCGGGATCTCTCCTACGAGCAGTACTTC

J gene: TRBJ1-3
D gene: TRBD1
clone size: once
CDR3 length: 14
V gene: TRBV6-5
CDR3 protein: CAGPGGTSGNTIYF
CDR3 DNA: TGTGCCGGACCAGGGGGGACCTCTGGAAACACCATATATTTT

J gene: TRBJ2-1
D gene: TRBD1
clone size: .
CDR3 length: 14
V gene: TRBV19
CDR3 protein: CASRRQGTTESQFF
CDR3 DNA: TGTGCCAGTCGGCGACAGGGAACGACAGAATCGCAGTTCTTC

J gene: TRBJ2-2
D gene: TRBD2
clone size: .
CDR3 length: 19
V gene: TRBV30
CDR3 protein: CAWSGIYKAGGINTGELFF
CDR3 DNA: TGTGCCTGGAGTGGGATCTACAAGGCGGGAGGAATAAACACCGGGGAGCTGTTTTTT

J gene: TRBJ1-1
D gene: .
clone size: .
CDR3 length: 14
V gene: TRBV3-1/TRBV3-2
CDR3 protein: CASSQVGVGTEAFF
CDR3 DNA: TGTGCCAGCAGCCAAGTAGGGGTAGGAACTGAAGCTTTCTTT

J gene: TRBJ1-2
D gene: .
clone size: .
CDR3 length: 13
V gene: TRBV12-3/TRBV12-4
CDR3 protein: CASSLGGLWGYTF
CDR3 DNA: TGTGCCAGCAGTCTTGGTGGCCTCTGGGGCTACACCTTC

J gene: TRBJ1-3
D gene: .
clone size: .
CDR3 length: 12
V gene: TRBV28
CDR3 protein: CASQTVGNTIYF
CDR3 DNA: TGTGCCAGCCAGACAGTCGGAAACACCATATATTTT

J gene: TRBJ2-7
D gene: TRBD1
clone size: .
CDR3 length: 15
V gene: TRBV7-9
CDR3 protein: CASSSGQGASYEQYF
CDR3 DNA: TGTGCCAGCAGCTCCGGACAGGGAGCGTCCTACGAGCAGTACTTC

J gene: TRBJ1-4
D gene: .
clone size: .
CDR3 length: 16
V gene: TRBV30
CDR3 protein: CAWSRQGKTLNEKLFF
CDR3 DNA: TGTGCCTGGAGTCGGCAGGGGAAAACCCTTAATGAAAAACTGTTTTTT

J gene: TRBJ1-5
D gene: .
clone size: .
CDR3 length: 13
V gene: TRBV10-2
CDR3 protein: CASNGGSNRPQHF
CDR3 DNA: TGCGCCAGCAATGGGGGGTCTAATCGGCCCCAGCATTTT

J gene: TRBJ2-2
D gene: .
clone size: .
CDR3 length: 16
V gene: TRBV9
CDR3 protein: CASSPRQGQRPGELFF
CDR3 DNA: TGTGCCAGCAGCCCCCGCCAGGGCCAACGGCCCGGGGAGCTGTTTTTT

J gene: TRBJ2-2
D gene: .
clone size: .
CDR3 length: 14
V gene: TRBV5-1
CDR3 protein: CASRRTLNTGELFF
CDR3 DNA: TGCGCCAGCAGAAGGACACTTAACACCGGGGAGCTGTTTTTT

J gene: TRBJ1-4
D gene: .
clone size: .
CDR3 length: 15
V gene: TRBV7-8
CDR3 protein: CASSWGTLLGEKLFF
CDR3 DNA: TGTGCCAGCAGCTGGGGGACACTCCTAGGGGAAAAACTGTTTTTT